This T cell receptor (beta chain) was obtained from a study of shared clonotypes between healthy human individuals. This clone showed up just a few times. V lost 3 bases and J 4 bases, leaving 19 bases between the germline ends. This CDR3 is 17 amino acids long. Germline CDR1 is MNHNS and CDR2 is SASEGT. Sequencing used immunoSEQ multiplex PCR; TCRdb keeps in-frame clones, though not all of them. Of some 200,000 clones listed, 66% are singletons. The chain couples TRBV6-1 to TRBJ1-5, with D unclear. Sequencing was carried out using memory CD4+ T cells sorted from blood. Sample subset: CD45RA-negative fraction. This receptor was taken from a man under 40 in good health. The CDR3 here is CASSEKLGPRWNQPQHF. The CDR3 bases are TGTGCCAGCAGTGAGAAGCTTGGTCCCCGATGGAATCAGCCCCAGCATTTT.